The 11 T cell receptor beta chains presented below share a single source sample, sequenced in a study of T cells in Graves' hyperthyroidism and ophthalmopathy (dated by TCRdb to about 2019). Preparation of the library involved multiplex PCR. The instrument given in TCRdb is Illumina HiSeq 2000. The TCR beta CDR3 regions were amplified from the RNA transcripts. The first round of RT-PCR for the TCR CDR3 was performed with the HTBI primer set and the Qiagen OneStep RT-PCR kit. TCRdb trimmed the raw reads at Q25, called clones with MiXCR and kept productive beta chains. Every CDR3 protein is listed once, alongside the most common genes and DNA of its rows. The sample includes 300,000 to 400,000 distinct CDR3 sequences, with under 25% observed a single time. Around half of the sample lies in the top ten. Sequenced input: blood. The receptors originated from a woman in her fifties or sixties with Graves' hyperthyroidism.

This clonotype was seen more than once but under ten times. The rearrangement joins TRBV3-1 to TRBJ1-2; no reliable D call. V gave up 3 bases and J gave up 7 bases, with 6 bases separating them. The CDR3 consists of 11 residues. CDR1 is LGHDT, CDR2 YNNKEL, per germline (reference sequence). The CDR3 sequence: CASSHDTGYTF. The CDR3 coding sequence is TGTGCCAGCAGCCACGACACTGGCTACACCTTC.

This clonotype was counted ten times or more. The chain carries TRBV6-1 and TRBJ2-7; TRBD2 aligns across 16 bases. Germline CDR1 and CDR2: MNHNS and SASEGT. The trim removed 0 bases at V and 2 bases at J, leaving 7 bases unmatched. This CDR3 has 19 amino acids. The CDR3 reads CASSEAVHGTSGRAYEQYF. The CDR3 coding sequence is TGTGCCAGCAGTGAAGCGGTTCACGGGACTAGCGGGAGGGCCTACGAGCAGTACTTC.

This clonotype was seen a handful of times. This chain uses TRBV29-1 with TRBJ2-5, with TRBD1 matching over 7 bases. V lost 5 bases and J lost 1; bases outside the gene matches: 13. This CDR3 is built from 16 residues. CDR1 and CDR2 (germline): SQVTM, ANQGSEA. The CDR3 DNA reads TGCAGCGTTCTGCCCGGACGGGACAGAGGCCAAGAGACCCAGTACTTC. As protein: CSVLPGRDRGQETQYF.

This clonotype has only one observation. This chain connects TRBV28 to TRBJ2-7; 7 positions agree with TRBD2. J was trimmed by 0 bases and V by 11 bases; bases with no gene match: 10. The germline V gene encodes CDR1 MDHEN and CDR2 SYDVKM. The CDR3 loop spans 14 amino acids. CDR3 nucleotide sequence: TGTGCCTGTATGGCTAGCGGAAGCTCCTACGAGCAGTACTTC. Translating it yields CACMASGSSYEQYF. The full variable domain, completed using reference TRBV28 and TRBJ2-7, is DVKVTQSSRYLVKRTGEKVFLECVQDMDHENMFWYRQDPGLGLRLIYFSYDVKMKEKGDIPEGYSVSREKKERFSLILESASTNQTSMYLCACMASGSSYEQYFGPGTRLTVT.

The gene calls are TRBV27 and TRBJ2-7; 13 nucleotides match TRBD2. CDR1 is MNHEY, CDR2 SMNVEV, per germline (reference sequence). The V and J ends lost 10 bases and 3 bases, in that order; junction bases with no gene match: 9. This CDR3 region has 15 residues. CDR3 DNA sequence: TGTGCCAACAGGCCCGGGACTAGCGGGAACTACGAGCAGTACTTC. It yields the protein CANRPGTSGNYEQYF.

The chain links TRBV15 to TRBJ2-1; 9 bases match TRBD1. Per the germline V gene, CDR1 is LNHNV and CDR2 is YYDKDF (reference sequence). J was trimmed by 8 bases and V by 0 bases; bases with no gene match: 2. CDR3 length: 14 residues. Written as DNA, the CDR3 is TGTGCCACCAGCAGAGATAGGACAGGGGATGAGCAGTTCTTC. Translation: CATSRDRTGDEQFF.

This clonotype was found a few times. V usage is TRBV6-6 and J usage is TRBJ1-5; a weak D match, TRBD1 (6 bases). The V end was cut by 1 base, the J end by 7 bases, with 17 bases between. Looked up from germline, CDR1 is MNHNY and CDR2 is SVGAGI (reference sequence). The CDR3 is 16 amino acids. CDR3 loop: CASSYLGAQGNQPQHF. CDR3 nucleotide sequence: TGTGCCAGCAGTTACTTGGGTGCACAGGGAAACCAGCCCCAGCATTTT.

At least ten counts were recorded for this clonotype. The gene calls are TRBV3-1 and TRBJ2-7; TRBD1 is a possible D gene (6 bases). This CDR3 contains 14 residues. Per the germline V gene, CDR1 is LGHDT and CDR2 is YNNKEL (reference sequence). Deletions cut 4 bases from V and 3 bases from J, with 13 bases between. CDR3 bases: TGTGCCAGCAGCCGATCGACAGGAAACTACGAGCAGTACTTC. Its protein is CASSRSTGNYEQYF.

The table lists this clonotype with a few counts. V gene TRBV6-1 combines with J gene TRBJ2-2; perhaps TRBD1 as D (6 bases). The germline CDR1 and CDR2 sequences are MNHNS and SASEGT. V lost 2 bases and J 8 bases, leaving 12 bases between the germline ends. The CDR3 loop spans 14 amino acids. The CDR3 loop reads CASSERDNRGELFF. In DNA form, the CDR3 reads TGTGCCAGCAGTGAACGGGACAACAGGGGGGAGCTGTTTTTT.

This chain links TRBV27 with TRBJ2-5; 9 bases line up with TRBD1. Germline values: CDR1 MNHEY, CDR2 SMNVEV (reference sequence). V trimming: 2 bases; J trimming: 7 bases; junction bases outside the gene matches: 8. CDR3 length: 15 residues. The CDR3 reads CASSLVGQGFGTQYF. CDR3 nucleotide sequence: TGTGCCAGCAGTTTAGTGGGACAGGGATTTGGGACCCAGTACTTC.

This clonotype was seen a handful of times. The chain joins TRBV29-1 to TRBJ2-2, with D possibly TRBD1 on 5 matching bases. V shed 6 bases and J shed 7 bases, with 9 bases lying between them. Germline assignment: CDR1 SQVTM and CDR2 ANQGSEA. CDR3 length: 11 residues. The DNA for the CDR3 is TGCAGCGTGGTAGGGGACGGGGAGCTGTTTTTT. Translation gives CSVVGDGELFF.